The present entry profiles one T cell receptor (beta chain) with its context. Its antigen is not identified. The ends were cut back, 6 bases at V and 2 bases at J, with 15 bases in the middle. The CDR3 has 14 residues. The germline V gene has CDR1 SQVTM and CDR2 ANQGSEA. For TCR beta, libraries came from iRepertoire HTBI primers and Arm-PCR of CDR3 regions. MiXCR, applied by TCRdb to the multiplex PCR reads, yields one record per CDR3 protein. The table includes about 470,000 distinct CDR3 sequences, about a fifth detected once. This record belongs to a study of regulatory T cells in long-lasting Graves disease. About the research overall: More than 5 years of antithyroid drugs with positive TSH receptor antibodies defined persistent Graves' disease. General observations from the study: Examination was confined to peripheral blood, excluding thyroid tissue.

Time point defined: persistent/refractory GD, antithyroid drugs over 5 years with positive TRAb. The TCR library used RNA extracted from PBMCs. This clonotype was sampled from a female donor with Graves disease. The chain carries TRBV29-1 and TRBJ2-3, with D maybe TRBD1 (6 bases). Sequencing used peripheral blood mononuclear cells (PBMCs), obtained when the disease was refractory, from a patient treated with antithyroid drugs. CDR3 DNA sequence: TGCAGCGTCCCCCGGACAGTAAACACAGATACGCAGTATTTT. Translation gives CSVPRTVNTDTQYF.